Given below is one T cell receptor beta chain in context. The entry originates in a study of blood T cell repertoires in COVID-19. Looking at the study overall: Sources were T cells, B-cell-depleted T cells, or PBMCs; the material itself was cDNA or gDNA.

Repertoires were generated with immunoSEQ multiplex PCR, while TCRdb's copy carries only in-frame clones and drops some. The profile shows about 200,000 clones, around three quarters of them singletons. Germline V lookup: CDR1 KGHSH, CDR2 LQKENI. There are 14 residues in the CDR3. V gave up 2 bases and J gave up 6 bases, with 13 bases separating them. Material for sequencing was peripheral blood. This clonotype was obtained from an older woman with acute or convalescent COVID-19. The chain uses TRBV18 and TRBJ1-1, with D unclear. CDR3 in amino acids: CASSPELMVSEAFF. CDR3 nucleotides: TGTGCCAGCTCACCAGAGTTGATGGTTTCTGAAGCTTTCTTT.